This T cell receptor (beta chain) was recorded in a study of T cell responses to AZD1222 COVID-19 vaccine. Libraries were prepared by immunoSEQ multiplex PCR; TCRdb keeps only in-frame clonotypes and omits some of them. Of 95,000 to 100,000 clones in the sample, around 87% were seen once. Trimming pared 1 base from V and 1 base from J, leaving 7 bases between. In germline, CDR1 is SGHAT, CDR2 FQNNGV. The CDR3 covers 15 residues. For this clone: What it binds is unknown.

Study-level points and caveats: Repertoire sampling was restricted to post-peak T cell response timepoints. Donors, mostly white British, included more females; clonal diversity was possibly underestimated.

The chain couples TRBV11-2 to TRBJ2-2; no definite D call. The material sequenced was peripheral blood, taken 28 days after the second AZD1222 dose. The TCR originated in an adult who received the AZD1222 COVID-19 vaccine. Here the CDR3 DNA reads TGTGCCAGCAGCTTAGCCGACCTGAACACCGGGGAGCTGTTTTTT. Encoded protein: CASSLADLNTGELFF.